Listed below are T cell receptor beta chains from one sample, sequenced in a study of Ad26.COV2.S vaccination and SARS-CoV-2 variants. The table came from immunoSEQ multiplex PCR; TCRdb's copy has only in-frame clones and leaves some out. The data show 300,000 to 400,000 clones, with around 89% seen just once and approximately 5% held by the top ten. Specimen: peripheral blood, collected in a trial of Ad26.COV2.S vaccine versus placebo. The receptor set was obtained from a person aged 18-65 years who received the Ad26.COV2.S COVID-19 vaccine or a placebo. Each CDR3 is given with its conserved first and last residue. Each record gives: J gene, V gene, clone size, D gene, CDR3 DNA, CDR3 protein. A D gene is named only where the DNA matches it firmly. Part of the rows lack a size; the others show once, few, many or a class for expanded clones.

TRBJ2-5	TRBV20-1	NA	NA	TGCAGTGCTAGTCGGACTTCGCTAAGGCAAGAGACCCAGTACTTC	CSASRTSLRQETQYF
TRBJ2-6	TRBV27	NA	NA	TGTGCCAGCAGTACAAGACCAAGGACCCTCTCTGGGGCCAACGTCCTGACTTTC	CASSTRPRTLSGANVLTF
TRBJ2-6	TRBV6-2/TRBV6-3	NA	TRBD1	TGTGCCAGCAGTTACTACGGGACAGGGTTAGACAACGTCCTGACTTTC	CASSYYGTGLDNVLTF
TRBJ1-5	TRBV30	NA	NA	TGTGCCTGGGCCACAGGGAATAGCAATCAGCCCCAGCATTTT	CAWATGNSNQPQHF
TRBJ1-3	TRBV15	NA	NA	TGTGCCACCAGCAGAGCGGGCGACTCTGGAAACACCATATATTTT	CATSRAGDSGNTIYF
TRBJ2-2	TRBV9	NA	TRBD1	TGTGCCAGCAGCCCAGGGGGCGGTATGACCGGGGAGCTGTTTTTT	CASSPGGGMTGELFF
TRBJ2-1	TRBV6-5	NA	NA	TGTGCCAGCAGGGGGGGAGGGGGACGCTACAATGAGCAGTTCTTC	CASRGGGGRYNEQFF
TRBJ2-1	TRBV10-1	few	NA	TGCGCCAGCAGTGATCAGGGCTCCTACAATGAGCAGTTCTTC	CASSDQGSYNEQFF
TRBJ2-3	TRBV29-1	NA	NA	TGCAGCGTGGGGTCCGGGGGAAGCACAGATACGCAGTATTTT	CSVGSGGSTDTQYF
TRBJ1-4	TRBV9	NA	NA	TGTGCCAGCAGCGAGACGGCGGGGACTAATGAAAAACTGTTTTTT	CASSETAGTNEKLFF
TRBJ2-7	TRBV7-9	many	NA	TGTGCCAGCAGCTTAGGGGGGACCACCTACGAGCAGTACTTC	CASSLGGTTYEQYF
TRBJ2-2	TRBV7-6	NA	NA	TGTGCCAGCAGCTTATTGGGGAGTACCACCGGGGAGCTGTTTTTT	CASSLLGSTTGELFF
TRBJ2-1	TRBV10-3	NA	NA	TGTGCCATCAGGCCACTAGACCGGAATGAGCAGTTCTTC	CAIRPLDRNEQFF
TRBJ2-2	TRBV4-2	NA	TRBD1	TGTGCCAGCAGCGCTGGAACAGGGGAGAACACCGGGGAGCTGTTTTTT	CASSAGTGENTGELFF
TRBJ2-7	TRBV6-6	NA	NA	TGTGCCAGCAGTTACGTGGGTTCCTACGAGCAGTACTTC	CASSYVGSYEQYF
TRBJ2-5	TRBV9	NA	NA	TGTGCCAGCAGCCCCAACAAAGAGACCCAGTACTTC	CASSPNKETQYF
TRBJ2-2	TRBV13	NA	TRBD1	TGTGCCAGCAGCTCCCCCGGGACAGGGTTCACCGGGGAGCTGTTTTTT	CASSSPGTGFTGELFF
TRBJ1-2	TRBV30	NA	TRBD1	TGTGCCTGGGGGGCACAGGGGAACTATGGCTACACCTTC	CAWGAQGNYGYTF
TRBJ2-7	TRBV5-1	NA	NA	TGCGCCAGCGGGTGGGATTTTTACGAGCAGTACTTC	CASGWDFYEQYF
TRBJ2-1	TRBV12-5	NA	NA	TGTGCTAGTGCCCCCAGGGGGACTCACAATGAGCAGTTCTTC	CASAPRGTHNEQFF
TRBJ2-3	TRBV5-1	NA	NA	TGCGCCAGCAGCTTGAATATGGCTAGGACAGATACGCAGTATTTT	CASSLNMARTDTQYF
TRBJ1-1	TRBV7-8	few	TRBD1	TGTGCCAGCAGCTTAGACGCCAGGGGGGACACTGAAGCTTTCTTT	CASSLDARGDTEAFF
TRBJ2-2	TRBV28	NA	NA	TGTGCCAGCAGTTTTAAGGCAGGGCTGGTCGGGGAGCTGTTTTTT	CASSFKAGLVGELFF
TRBJ2-5	TRBV11-2	NA	NA	TGTGCCAGCAGCCGGGGGGAGACCCAGTACTTC	CASSRGETQYF
TRBJ2-3	TRBV18	NA	NA	TGTGCCAGCTCACCACCCGGGACTGGCACAGATACGCAGTATTTT	CASSPPGTGTDTQYF
TRBJ2-5	TRBV5-1	NA	NA	TGCGCCAGCAGCCTCGGACAGAGCCAAGAGACCCAGTACTTC	CASSLGQSQETQYF
TRBJ2-7	TRBV7-2	NA	TRBD2	TGTGCCAGCAGCCGGACTAGCGGGGGGACCGAGCAGTACTTC	CASSRTSGGTEQYF
TRBJ2-7	TRBV27	NA	TRBD1	TGTGCCAGCAGTCCCCAGACAGGGGGCAGCTACGAGCAGTACTTC	CASSPQTGGSYEQYF
TRBJ2-3	TRBV3-1/TRBV3-2	NA	TRBD2	TGTGCCAGCAGCCAAGGACTAGCGGGGGCCACAGATACGCAGTATTTT	CASSQGLAGATDTQYF
TRBJ2-1	TRBV3-1/TRBV3-2	NA	NA	TGTGCCAGCAGCCCAGCCTTTAGTTGGACACTACACAATGAGCAGTTCTTC	CASSPAFSWTLHNEQFF
TRBJ1-2	TRBV15	once	TRBD1	TGTGCCACCAGCAGAGATAGATCAGGGGGCGCGGAAGGCTACACCTTC	CATSRDRSGGAEGYTF
TRBJ1-1	TRBV6-1	NA	NA	TGTGCCAGCAGTGAAATGACACTGCAAAACACTGAAGCTTTCTTT	CASSEMTLQNTEAFF
TRBJ2-5	TRBV2	NA	TRBD1	TGTGCCAGCTTATCAGGGGGAGAGACCCAGTACTTC	CASLSGGETQYF
TRBJ1-4	TRBV4-3	NA	NA	TGCGCCAGCAGCCAAGGGAACAGACTCTTGAATGAAAAACTGTTTTTT	CASSQGNRLLNEKLFF
TRBJ1-2	TRBV4-2	NA	NA	TGTGCCAGCAGCCAAGATCTGGGCCAGGGACGGGCTTCCTATGGCTACACCTTC	CASSQDLGQGRASYGYTF
TRBJ1-1	TRBV6-4	NA	NA	TGTGCCAGCAGTGAGTACAAGAACACTGAAGCTTTCTTT	CASSEYKNTEAFF
TRBJ2-7	TRBV7-2	NA	NA	TGTGCCAGCAGCTTACCTAGCAGCTACGAGCAGTACTTC	CASSLPSSYEQYF
TRBJ1-5	TRBV19	NA	NA	TGTGCCAGTAGTATAAGGTTACCGGGCTCGGTATATCAGCCCCAGCATTTT	CASSIRLPGSVYQPQHF
TRBJ2-1	TRBV7-3	NA	NA	TGTGCCAGCAGCTTAACAGGGTCGAATGAGCAGTTCTTC	CASSLTGSNEQFF
TRBJ1-2	TRBV4-2	NA	NA	TGTGCCAGCAGCCAAGATGAGGGAGTTACCTTC	CASSQDEGVTF
TRBJ2-1	TRBV7-8	once	NA	TGTGCCAGCAGCTTAACTAGCTACAATGAGCAGTTCTTC	CASSLTSYNEQFF
TRBJ2-3	TRBV5-1	NA	TRBD2	TGCGCCAGCAGCTTAGGAGCGGGAGAGGCAGATACGCAGTATTTT	CASSLGAGEADTQYF
TRBJ2-5	TRBV3-1/TRBV3-2	once	NA	TGTGCCAGCAGCCAAGAGGGTCCGGGAGCGGCCGAAGAGACCCAGTACTTC	CASSQEGPGAAEETQYF
TRBJ2-7	TRBV10-3	NA	TRBD2	TGTGCCATCAGTGAGCCGGGACTAGCGGGCCCCTCCTACGAGCAGTACTTC	CAISEPGLAGPSYEQYF
TRBJ1-5	TRBV5-6	NA	NA	TGTGCCAGCAGCGCAAGGGGCAATCAGCCCCAGCATTTT	CASSARGNQPQHF
TRBJ2-2	TRBV5-1	NA	TRBD1	TGCGCCAGCAGCTCGACAGGGTTAACCGGGGAGCTGTTTTTT	CASSSTGLTGELFF
TRBJ2-7	TRBV5-6	NA	NA	TGTGCCAGCAGCTTGGACATCGACTCCTACGAGCAGTACTTC	CASSLDIDSYEQYF
TRBJ1-2	TRBV28	NA	TRBD1	TGTGCCACCCTCCTAGAGACAGGGGGGGGCTACACCTTC	CATLLETGGGYTF
TRBJ2-1	TRBV12-3/TRBV12-4	few	TRBD2	TGTGCCAGCCAGCGGGATATAATCAATGAGCAGTTCTTC	CASQRDIINEQFF
TRBJ1-1	TRBV4-2	NA	TRBD1	TGTGCCAGCAGCCAAGAGGGACAGCAAGCTTTCTTT	CASSQEGQQAFF